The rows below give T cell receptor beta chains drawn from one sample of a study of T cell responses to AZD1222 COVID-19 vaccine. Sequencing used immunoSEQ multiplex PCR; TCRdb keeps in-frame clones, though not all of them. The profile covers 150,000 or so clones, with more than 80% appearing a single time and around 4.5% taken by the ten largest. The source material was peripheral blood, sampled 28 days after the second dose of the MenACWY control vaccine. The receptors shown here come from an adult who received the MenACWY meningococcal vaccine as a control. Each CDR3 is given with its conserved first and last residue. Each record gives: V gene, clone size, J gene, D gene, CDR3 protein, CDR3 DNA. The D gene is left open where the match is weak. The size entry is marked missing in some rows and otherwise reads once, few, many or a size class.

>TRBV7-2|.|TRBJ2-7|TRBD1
CASSFSGGSYEQYF
TGTGCCAGCAGTTTTTCAGGGGGTAGCTACGAGCAGTACTTC
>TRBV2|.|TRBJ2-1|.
CASISDVWYNEQFF
TGTGCCAGCATCTCGGACGTTTGGTACAATGAGCAGTTCTTC
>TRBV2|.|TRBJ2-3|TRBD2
CASSEQGREGRNTQYF
TGTGCCAGCAGTGAACAGGGGCGGGAGGGCAGAAATACGCAGTATTTT
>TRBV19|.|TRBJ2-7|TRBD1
CASSMGGQEYEQYF
TGTGCCAGTAGTATGGGGGGACAGGAATACGAGCAGTACTTC
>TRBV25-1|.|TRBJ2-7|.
CASTGQPYEQYF
TGTGCCAGCACCGGACAGCCCTACGAGCAGTACTTC
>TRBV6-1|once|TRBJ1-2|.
CASSEYSVENYGYTF
TGTGCCAGCAGTGAATATTCAGTTGAGAACTATGGCTACACCTTC
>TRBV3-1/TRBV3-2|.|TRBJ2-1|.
CASSPFRGWGNEQFF
TGTGCCAGCAGCCCTTTCAGGGGTTGGGGCAATGAGCAGTTCTTC
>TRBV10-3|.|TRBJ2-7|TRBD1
CAMSDTPGQDFYEQYF
TGTGCCATGAGTGACACCCCGGGACAGGATTTCTACGAGCAGTACTTC
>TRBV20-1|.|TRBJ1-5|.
CSASIGPRVNQPQHF
TGCAGTGCTAGTATAGGCCCCCGGGTCAATCAGCCCCAGCATTTT
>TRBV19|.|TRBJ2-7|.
CASSITEGSYEQYF
TGTGCCAGTAGTATTACCGAGGGTTCCTACGAGCAGTACTTC
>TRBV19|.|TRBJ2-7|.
CASSKGGGQSYEQYF
TGTGCCAGTTCTAAAGGGGGGGGACAGTCTTACGAGCAGTACTTC
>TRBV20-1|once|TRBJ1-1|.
CSAEGAEAFF
TGCAGTGCCGAGGGGGCTGAAGCTTTCTTT
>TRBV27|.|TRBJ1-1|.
CASSLSDRPNTEAFF
TGTGCCAGCAGTTTATCCGACAGGCCTAACACTGAAGCTTTCTTT
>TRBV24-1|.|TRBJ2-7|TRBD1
CATSVGTGGTYEQYF
TGTGCCACCAGTGTCGGGACAGGGGGAACCTACGAGCAGTACTTC
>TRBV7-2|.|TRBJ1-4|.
CASRGDPEANEKLFF
TGTGCCAGCAGGGGCGACCCGGAAGCGAATGAAAAACTGTTTTTT
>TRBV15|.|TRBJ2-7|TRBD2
CATSRVAGLVTYEQYF
TGTGCCACCAGCAGAGTTGCGGGACTAGTTACCTACGAGCAGTACTTC
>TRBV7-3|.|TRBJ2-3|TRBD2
CASGRTSGSDTQYF
TGTGCCAGCGGCCGTACTAGCGGATCAGATACGCAGTATTTT
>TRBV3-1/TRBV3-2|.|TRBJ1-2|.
CASSPRTAFGGYTF
TGTGCCAGCAGCCCTCGGACTGCCTTTGGGGGCTACACCTTC
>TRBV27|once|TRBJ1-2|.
CASSFRAGYYGYTF
TGTGCCAGCAGTTTCCGGGCCGGGTACTATGGCTACACCTTC
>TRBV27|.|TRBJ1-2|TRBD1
CASRTGFKAYTF
TGTGCCAGCAGGACAGGGTTTAAAGCCTACACCTTC
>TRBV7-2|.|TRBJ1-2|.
CASSQALFYGYTF
TGTGCCAGCAGTCAGGCCCTATTCTATGGCTACACCTTC
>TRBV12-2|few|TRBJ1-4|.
CATLGKLEKLFF
TGTGCAACTCTAGGCAAACTAGAAAAACTGTTTTTT
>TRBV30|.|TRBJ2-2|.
CAWSAGVTGELFF
TGTGCCTGGAGTGCGGGGGTCACCGGGGAGCTGTTTTTT
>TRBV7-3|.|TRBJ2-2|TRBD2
CASSSSMTSGSTGELFF
TGTGCCAGCAGCTCCTCAATGACTAGCGGGAGTACCGGGGAGCTGTTTTTT
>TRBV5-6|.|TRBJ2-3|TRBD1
CASSLTGGTTDTQYF
TGTGCCAGCAGCTTGACAGGGGGCACCACAGATACGCAGTATTTT
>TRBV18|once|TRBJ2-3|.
CASSPRIPDTQYF
TGTGCCAGCTCACCTAGAATCCCCGATACGCAGTATTTT
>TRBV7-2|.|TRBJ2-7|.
CASSLAWSGEQYF
TGTGCCAGCAGCTTAGCGTGGTCAGGGGAGCAGTACTTC
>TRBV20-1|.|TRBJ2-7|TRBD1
CSASGDRGYEQYF
TGCAGTGCTAGTGGAGACAGGGGTTACGAGCAGTACTTC
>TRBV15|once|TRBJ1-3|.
CATSRPGTLAGNTIYF
TGTGCCACCAGCAGACCCGGGACTCTGGCTGGAAACACCATATATTTT
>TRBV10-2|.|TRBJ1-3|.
CASSRQRTPGNTIYF
TGCGCCAGCTCCCGCCAGCGTACACCTGGAAACACCATATATTTT
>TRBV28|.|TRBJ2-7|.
CASSSLPQGEQYF
TGTGCCAGCAGTTCCCTCCCCCAGGGCGAGCAGTACTTC
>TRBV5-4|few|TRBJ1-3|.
CASSRDGRSGNTIYF
TGTGCCAGCAGCAGAGACGGTCGCTCTGGAAACACCATATATTTT
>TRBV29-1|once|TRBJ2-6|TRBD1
CSVEQGASSGANVLTF
TGCAGCGTCGAACAGGGGGCCAGCTCTGGGGCCAACGTCCTGACTTTC
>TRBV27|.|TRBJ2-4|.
CASSLSGAWGNIQYF
TGTGCCAGCAGTTTATCGGGGGCTTGGGGAAACATTCAGTACTTC
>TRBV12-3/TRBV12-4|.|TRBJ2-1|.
CASRFYNEQFF
TGTGCCAGCAGGTTTTACAATGAGCAGTTCTTC
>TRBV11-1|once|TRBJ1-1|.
CATVPHLEAFF
TGTGCCACAGTCCCGCACTTAGAAGCTTTCTTT
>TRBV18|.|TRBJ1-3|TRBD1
CASSNRGGTIYF
TGTGCCAGCTCAAACAGGGGAGGCACCATATATTTT
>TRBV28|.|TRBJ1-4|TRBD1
CASSLPRGQTEKLFF
TGTGCCAGCAGTTTACCCAGGGGGCAGACTGAAAAACTGTTTTTT
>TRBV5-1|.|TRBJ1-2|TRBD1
CASSLGGGQGGGYTF
TGCGCCAGCAGCTTGGGTGGTGGACAGGGAGGCGGCTACACCTTC
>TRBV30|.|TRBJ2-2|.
CAWSVNQGTGELFF
TGTGCCTGGAGTGTAAACCAGGGAACCGGGGAGCTGTTTTTT
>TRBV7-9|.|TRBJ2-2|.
CASAIPPDHGELFF
TGTGCCAGCGCCATACCTCCAGATCACGGGGAGCTGTTTTTT
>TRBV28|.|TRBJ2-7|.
CASSQILNEQYF
TGTGCCAGCAGCCAGATACTAAACGAGCAGTACTTC
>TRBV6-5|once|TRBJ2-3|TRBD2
CASSSAGGGRTDTQYF
TGTGCCAGCAGTTCGGCGGGGGGGGGCCGCACAGATACGCAGTATTTT
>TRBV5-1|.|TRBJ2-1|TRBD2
CASNTLAGPYNEQFF
TGCGCCAGCAATACTCTAGCGGGTCCCTACAATGAGCAGTTCTTC